This TCR beta chain was identified during a study of regulatory T cells in long-lasting Graves disease. Overall study context: Over 5 years of antithyroid drugs plus positive TSH receptor antibodies defined persistent Graves' disease.

CDR1 MGHRA and CDR2 YSYEKL come from the germline V gene. The CDR3 is 13 residues long. Trimming at V came to 11 bases and at J to 4 bases, leaving 8 bases not matched to a gene. Time point indicated: persistent/refractory GD, antithyroid drugs over 5 years with positive TRAb. Construction of the TCR library relied on RNA isolated from PBMCs. Assembly of TCR beta libraries relied on iRepertoire HTBI primers together with Arm-PCR of CDR3 regions. TCRdb used MiXCR to reprocess the multiplex PCR reads, holding one entry per CDR3 protein. The sample shows a few hundred thousand distinct CDR3 sequences, 20% to 25% of them seen only once.

Sequences were derived from peripheral blood mononuclear cells (PBMCs), sampled when the disease was refractory, from a patient treated with antithyroid drugs. This TCR was sampled from a female donor with Graves disease. V and J are TRBV4-1 and TRBJ1-1; 9 nucleotides agree with TRBD1. The DNA for the CDR3 is TGCGCCGGAGGGACAGGGAGAAGCACTGAAGCTTTCTTT. Translating gives CAGGTGRSTEAFF.